Below, 29 T cell receptor beta chains from the same sample are listed, as sequenced in a study of CD8 T cells in Susac syndrome. cDNA came from approximately 0.5 to 1 ug RNA primed by random hexamers. TCRdb re-called the immunoSEQ multiplex PCR reads with MiXCR, one entry per CDR3 protein. This repertoire shows about 140,000 distinct CDR3 sequences, roughly 94% found once; its top ten account for roughly 0.29%. Material for sequencing was CD8+ T cells from PBMCs. The source is a human donor in good health.

This clonotype came up once. V and J are TRBV5-1 and TRBJ2-7, with D maybe TRBD2 (6 bases). Germline lookup yields CDR1 SGHRS and CDR2 YFSETQ. Trimming pared 0 bases from V and 2 bases from J, leaving 12 bases between. The CDR3 covers 15 residues. The chain's CDR3 is CASSLGFGGAYEQYF. Here the CDR3 DNA reads TGCGCCAGCAGCTTGGGATTTGGCGGGGCCTACGAGCAGTACTTC.

CDR3 in amino acids: CATSVTNSAYEQYF. CDR3 coding DNA: TGTGCCACCAGCGTCACGAACTCAGCCTACGAGCAGTACTTC. The chain links TRBV15 to TRBJ2-7; D remains ambiguous. This CDR3 comprises 14 residues. Germline CDR1 is LNHNV and CDR2 is YYDKDF (reference sequence). Trimming cost V 5 bases and J 2 bases, with 13 bases left between them.

The rearrangement uses TRBV29-1 and TRBJ2-1, with TRBD2 matching 14 bases. The CDR3 is 14 amino acids. Losses at the gene ends were 8 bases for V and 6 bases for J; bases not matched to a gene: 6. Germline V gene lookup returns CDR1 SQVTM and CDR2 ANQGSEA. The CDR3 here is CSLRGLAGVNEQFF. CDR3 bases: TGCAGCCTGCGGGGACTAGCGGGAGTCAATGAGCAGTTCTTC.

The chain joins TRBV13 to TRBJ2-1; TRBD1 matches at 9 bases. V lost 6 bases and J lost 6; bases outside the gene matches: 12. The CDR3 contains 16 residues. Germline V gene sequence: CDR1 PRHDT, CDR2 FYEKMQ (reference sequence). The CDR3 DNA sequence: TGTGCCAGCAGTGCAAGGACAGGGGAGTTTGGCAATGAGCAGTTCTTC. Translating gives CASSARTGEFGNEQFF.

The chain couples TRBV27 to TRBJ2-3; D uncertain. CDR3 size: 12 residues. V gave up 3 bases and J gave up 4 bases, with 5 bases separating them. CDR1 MNHEY and CDR2 SMNVEV come from the germline V gene (reference sequence). CDR3 residues: CASSLTPDTQYF. The CDR3 DNA sequence: TGTGCCAGCAGTTTGACCCCAGATACGCAGTATTTT.

This clonotype has only one observation. This chain connects TRBV4-3 to TRBJ2-1, with 8 bases matching TRBD2. This CDR3 region has 17 residues. Germline V CDR1 and CDR2: LGHNA, YSLEER. V trimming: 1 base; J trimming: 8 bases; junction bases outside the gene matches: 13. CDR3 nucleotides: TGCGCCAGCAGCCAAGCCTTTGTACTAGCGGATGGGGATGAGCAGTTCTTC. This translates into CASSQAFVLADGDEQFF.

V and J are TRBV7-9 and TRBJ2-7; 10 nucleotides align to TRBD2. In germline, CDR1 is SEHNR, CDR2 FQNEAQ (reference sequence). With V trimmed by 6 bases and J by 4 bases, 6 bases remained unmatched. The CDR3 runs to 14 residues. The CDR3 nucleotides read TGTGCCAGCAGTCCAAGCGGGAGGGGGTACGAGCAGTACTTC. This codes for CASSPSGRGYEQYF.

V and J are TRBV23-1 and TRBJ1-3; D perhaps matches TRBD1 (5 bases). TRBV23-1 is an ORF, with its function uncertain. The CDR3 contains 17 residues. Trimming removed 2 bases from V and 2 bases from J, with 16 bases in between. The CDR3 loop reads CASSQTHPGKPGNTIYF. The CDR3 nucleotides read TGCGCCAGCAGTCAAACCCACCCAGGGAAACCTGGAAACACCATATATTTT.

This rearrangement joins TRBV29-1 to TRBJ1-3; D gene ambiguous. The CDR3 is made up of 11 amino acids. Germline assignment: CDR1 SQVTM and CDR2 ANQGSEA. Trimming shortened V by 4 bases and J by 2 bases, and 3 bases separated the two germline ends. CDR3: CSVGAGNTIYF. The CDR3 nucleotides are TGCAGCGTTGGGGCTGGAAACACCATATATTTT.

The gene calls are TRBV27 and TRBJ2-7, with D unclear. The V gene's germline CDR1 is MNHEY and CDR2 SMNVEV (reference sequence). Between the trimmed V and J ends, which lost 4 bases and 2 bases, there was a span of 15 bases. This CDR3 region has 15 residues. The CDR3 DNA sequence: TGTGCCAGCAGTTCTCGAGGCCCCTTGGCCTACGAGCAGTACTTC. It translates to CASSSRGPLAYEQYF.

This chain connects TRBV20-1 to TRBJ2-7; 9 positions match TRBD1. V dropped 0 bases and J dropped 6; count of bases not matched to a gene: 9. The CDR3 has 15 amino acids. Germline values: CDR1 DFQATT, CDR2 SNEGSKA (reference sequence). CDR3 sequence: CSARDSKGQGFEQYF. The CDR3 coding sequence is TGCAGTGCTAGAGATTCTAAGGGACAGGGCTTCGAGCAGTACTTC.

V and J are TRBV7-2 and TRBJ2-1; TRBD1 aligns across 10 bases. Per the germline V gene, CDR1 is SGHTA and CDR2 is FQGNSA. With V trimmed by 5 bases and J by 10 bases, 5 bases remained unmatched. The CDR3 sequence is 13 residues long. This chain's CDR3 is CASSEGQGYEQFF. CDR3 sequence (DNA): TGTGCCAGCAGCGAGGGACAGGGGTACGAGCAGTTCTTC. The full variable domain, with the rest looked up from reference TRBV7-2 and TRBJ2-1, is GAGVSQSPSNKVTEKGKDVELRCDPISGHTALYWYRQSLGQGLEFLIYFQGNSAPDKSGLPSDRFSAERTGGSVSTLTIQRTQQEDSAVYLCASSEGQGYEQFFGPGTRLTVL.

The J gene is TRBJ2-1, the V gene TRBV4-3; D is ambiguous. V lost 3 bases, J lost 10 bases, and 13 bases lay in between. CDR1 and CDR2 from the germline V gene are LGHNA and YSLEER. The CDR3 has 13 residues. The CDR3 sequence is CASSHMPVGEQFF. DNA for the CDR3: TGCGCCAGCAGCCACATGCCAGTGGGAGAGCAGTTCTTC.

V is TRBV11-2 and J is TRBJ1-1; 7 bases fit TRBD1. The germline CDR1 and CDR2 sequences are SGHAT and FQNNGV. This CDR3 is built from 11 residues. The V segment lost 4 bases and the J segment 7 bases; nucleotides outside the gene matches: 0. CDR3 region: CASSYRGEAFF. The CDR3 DNA sequence: TGTGCCAGCAGCTACAGGGGTGAAGCTTTCTTT.

The V and J genes are TRBV30 and TRBJ1-1; maybe TRBD1 (5 bases). In germline, CDR1 is GTSNPN, CDR2 SVGIG (reference sequence). The CDR3 consists of 11 residues. The CDR3 protein is CCIQVNTEAFF. DNA for the CDR3: TGTTGTATACAGGTAAACACTGAAGCTTTCTTT. The full variable domain, its missing parts supplied by reference TRBV30 and TRBJ1-1, is SQTIHQWPATLVQPVGSPLSLECTVEGTSNPNLYWYRQAAGRGLQLLFYSVGIGQISSEVPQNLSASRPQDRQFILSSKKLLLSDSGFYLCCIQVNTEAFFGQGTRLTVV.

This chain uses TRBV15 with TRBJ2-1; 10 nucleotides line up with TRBD2. Germline CDR1 is LNHNV and CDR2 is YYDKDF (reference sequence). This CDR3 has 17 amino acids. Trimming took 1 base from V and 4 from J; bases not matched to a gene: 7. The CDR3 DNA sequence: TGTGCCACCAGCAGAGGTGAGCGGGAGGGCCCTTACAATGAGCAGTTCTTC. Amino acids: CATSRGEREGPYNEQFF. The whole variable domain, remainder taken from reference TRBV15 and TRBJ2-1, is DAMVIQNPRYQVTQFGKPVTLSCSQTLNHNVMYWYQQKSSQAPKLLFHYYDKDFNNEADTPDNFQSRRPNTSFCFLDIRSPGLGDTAMYLCATSRGEREGPYNEQFFGPGTRLTVL.

Only a few counts were recorded for this clonotype. The chain recombines TRBV27 with TRBJ2-1, with 7 bases aligning to TRBD1. The CDR3 extends over 14 amino acids. With 5 bases clipped from V and 3 bases from J, the junction kept 4 bases outside the gene matches. Germline V lookup: CDR1 MNHEY, CDR2 SMNVEV (reference sequence). CDR3 loop: CASSLGTDYNEQFF. DNA of the CDR3: TGTGCCAGCAGTCTGGGGACAGACTACAATGAGCAGTTCTTC.

V usage is TRBV27 and J usage is TRBJ2-1, with TRBD1 as a possible D gene (6 bases). Trimming cost V 3 bases and J 2 bases, with 11 bases left between them. Germline assignment: CDR1 MNHEY and CDR2 SMNVEV (reference sequence). The CDR3 is 15 amino acids. The CDR3 DNA reads as TGTGCCAGCAGTTTTACAGGGCCCCCCTACAATGAGCAGTTCTTC. The encoded protein is CASSFTGPPYNEQFF.

The genes are TRBV27 and TRBJ2-7; 11 bases align to TRBD2. The CDR3 runs 14 residues. The germline V gene encodes CDR1 MNHEY and CDR2 SMNVEV (reference sequence). V dropped 10 bases and J dropped 2; count of bases not matched to a gene: 7. CDR3 sequence (DNA): TGTGCCACCTCACCGGGACTAGCGGCCTACGAGCAGTACTTC. As protein: CATSPGLAAYEQYF.

Remarks on this clonotype: Compared with germline, one end of the junction differs, possibly owing to a read error. J is TRBJ2-7 and V is TRBV6-2 or TRBV6-3; 9 nucleotides match TRBD1. There are 13 residues in the CDR3. Germline loops: CDR1 MNHEY, CDR2 SVGEGT. DNA of the CDR3: TGTGCCAGCAGTTACAGGCTCGGGGACAGGGCCAGCTTC. Translation: CASSYRLGDRASF.

CDR3 in DNA: TGTGCCAGCAGTTTAAGGCGGCAGAACTATGGCTACACCTTC. This codes for CASSLRRQNYGYTF. The chain has TRBV27 and TRBJ1-2; the D is unclear. The CDR3 has 14 amino acids. The V gene lost 2 bases and the J gene lost 2 bases, with 9 bases spanning the gap. Germline CDR1 and CDR2: MNHEY and SMNVEV (reference sequence).

This chain uses TRBV27 with TRBJ1-1; D is unresolved. The length of the CDR3 is 13 residues. Trimming left V 7 bases short and J 0 bases short, with 9 bases between. Germline V gene data show CDR1 as MNHEY and CDR2 as SMNVEV (reference sequence). Written as DNA, the CDR3 is TGTGCCAGCAAGACAAGTATGAACACTGAAGCTTTCTTT. This gives the protein CASKTSMNTEAFF.

The table lists this clonotype with a count of one. V usage is TRBV28 and J usage is TRBJ2-7; D possibly corresponds to TRBD2 (6 bases). The CDR3 is 13 amino acids. V was pared by 8 bases and J by 5 bases, with 16 bases between. Germline lookup yields CDR1 MDHEN and CDR2 SYDVKM. This CDR3 reads CASGPGLSDEQYF. The CDR3 DNA reads TGTGCCAGCGGGCCGGGACTGTCCGACGAGCAGTACTTC. The full variable domain, in which reference TRBV28 and TRBJ2-7 provide the parts outside the CDR3, is DVKVTQSSRYLVKRTGEKVFLECVQDMDHENMFWYRQDPGLGLRLIYFSYDVKMKEKGDIPEGYSVSREKKERFSLILESASTNQTSMYLCASGPGLSDEQYFGPGTRLTVT.

This chain joins TRBV7-2 and TRBJ2-1; possibly TRBD1 for D (5 bases). The CDR3 covers 13 residues. Germline V gene lookup returns CDR1 SGHTA and CDR2 FQGNSA. Trimming removed 5 bases from V and 6 bases from J, with 11 bases in between. This CDR3 reads CASSHTRVNEQFF. Here the CDR3 DNA reads TGTGCCAGCAGCCATACCAGGGTCAATGAGCAGTTCTTC.

This clonotype has a handful of counts. The genes are TRBV30 and TRBJ1-1; no reliable D call. This CDR3 region has 11 residues. Trimming pared 3 bases from V and 2 bases from J, leaving 4 bases between. Germline V gene lookup returns CDR1 GTSNPN and CDR2 SVGIG (reference sequence). CDR3 nucleotides: TGTGCCTGGAGAGTTAACACTGAAGCTTTCTTT. Translation gives CAWRVNTEAFF.

This sequence joins TRBV4-3 and TRBJ2-1, with 10 bases identical to TRBD2. The length of the CDR3 is 14 residues. J gave up 11 bases and V 4 bases, and 8 bases lay outside the gene matches. Germline V gene lookup returns CDR1 LGHNA and CDR2 YSLEER. The CDR3 loop reads CASSLAASGSQQFF. CDR3 nucleotides: TGCGCCAGCAGCCTAGCTGCTAGCGGGAGCCAGCAGTTCTTC.

The chain combines TRBV4-3 with TRBJ2-4, with D maybe TRBD1 (6 bases). Per germline, CDR1 LGHNA and CDR2 YSLEER. The CDR3 spans 16 residues. Trimming left V 0 bases short and J 2 bases short, with 11 bases between. The CDR3 spells CASSQDPQGTKNIQYF. The CDR3 DNA sequence: TGCGCCAGCAGCCAAGATCCCCAGGGGACCAAAAACATTCAGTACTTC.

The sample holds one count of this clonotype. The chain has TRBV9 and TRBJ1-1; D is ambiguous. Looked up from germline, CDR1 is SGDLS and CDR2 is YYNGEE. The CDR3 covers 13 residues. V was trimmed by 2 bases and J by 0 bases, leaving 5 bases between them. DNA for the CDR3: TGTGCCAGCAGCGTGAACGTGAACACTGAAGCTTTCTTT. It yields the protein CASSVNVNTEAFF.

This clonotype has only one observation. The chain combines TRBV30 with TRBJ2-5; perhaps TRBD2 as D (6 bases). The CDR3 runs 15 residues. In germline, CDR1 is GTSNPN, CDR2 SVGIG (reference sequence). V was trimmed by 3 bases and J by 5 bases, leaving 19 bases between them. The chain's CDR3 is CAWSEVIGSRETQYF. The CDR3 nucleotides are TGTGCCTGGAGCGAGGTGATCGGGAGCCGGGAGACCCAGTACTTC.